This T cell receptor beta chain was observed in a study of long-term antiretroviral therapy in people with HIV. Study-level findings and limits: Post-treatment diversity went higher with ART but stayed below transplant donor controls.

It was version v3.0 of the immunoSEQ assay that was run at survey level. Profiled with immunoSEQ multiplex PCR; TCRdb holds only in-frame clones, not every one. This table holds 30,000 to 40,000 clones, 85% to 95% found once. The V segment lost 4 bases and the J segment 2 bases; nucleotides outside the gene matches: 7. CDR1 and CDR2 from the germline V gene are SGHAT and FQNNGV. CDR3 length equals 15 residues. This clone came up a few times. The antigen remains undetermined. The gene calls are TRBV11-2 and TRBJ2-5, with TRBD1 matching 7 bases. Sequences were derived from unsorted PBMCs, sampled approximately 5 years after starting antiretroviral therapy. This TCR derives from a woman between 50 and 59 years old with HIV. The CDR3 loop is CASSSRGQIQETQYF. The CDR3 DNA is TGTGCCAGCAGCTCAAGGGGGCAAATTCAAGAGACCCAGTACTTC.